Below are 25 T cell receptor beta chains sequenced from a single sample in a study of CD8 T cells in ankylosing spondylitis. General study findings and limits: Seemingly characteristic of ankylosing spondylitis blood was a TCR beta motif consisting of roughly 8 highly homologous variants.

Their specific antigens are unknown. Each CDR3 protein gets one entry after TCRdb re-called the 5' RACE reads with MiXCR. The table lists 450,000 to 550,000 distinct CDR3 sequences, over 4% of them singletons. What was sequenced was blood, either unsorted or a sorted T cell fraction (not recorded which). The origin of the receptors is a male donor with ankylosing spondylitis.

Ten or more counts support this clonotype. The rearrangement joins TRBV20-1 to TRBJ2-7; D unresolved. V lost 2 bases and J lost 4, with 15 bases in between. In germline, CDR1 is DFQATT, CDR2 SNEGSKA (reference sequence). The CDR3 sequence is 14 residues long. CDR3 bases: TGCAGTGCTAGAATCCCAAATAAAGAATACGAGCAGTACTTC. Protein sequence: CSARIPNKEYEQYF.

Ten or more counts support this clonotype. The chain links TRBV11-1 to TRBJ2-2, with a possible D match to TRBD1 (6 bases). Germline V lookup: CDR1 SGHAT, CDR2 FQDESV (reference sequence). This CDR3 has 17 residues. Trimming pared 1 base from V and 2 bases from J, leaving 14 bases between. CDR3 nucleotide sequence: TGTGCCAGCAGCTTAGACCGATGGGGACAAAACACCGGGGAGCTGTTTTTT. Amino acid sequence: CASSLDRWGQNTGELFF.

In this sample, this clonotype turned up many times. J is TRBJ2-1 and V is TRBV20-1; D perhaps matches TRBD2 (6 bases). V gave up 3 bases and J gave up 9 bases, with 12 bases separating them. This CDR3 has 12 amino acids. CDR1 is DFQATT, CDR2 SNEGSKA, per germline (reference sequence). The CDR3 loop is CSARDRGIEQFF. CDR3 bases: TGCAGTGCTAGGGACCGGGGGATTGAGCAGTTCTTC.

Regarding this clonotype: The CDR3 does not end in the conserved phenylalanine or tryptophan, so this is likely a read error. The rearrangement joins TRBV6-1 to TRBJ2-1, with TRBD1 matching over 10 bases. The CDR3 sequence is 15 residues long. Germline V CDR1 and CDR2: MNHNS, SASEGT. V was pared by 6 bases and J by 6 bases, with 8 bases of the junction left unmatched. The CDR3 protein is CASSRWTGGTNEQFS. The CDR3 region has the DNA TGTGCCAGCAGCCGTTGGACAGGGGGGACCAATGAGCAGTTCTCC.

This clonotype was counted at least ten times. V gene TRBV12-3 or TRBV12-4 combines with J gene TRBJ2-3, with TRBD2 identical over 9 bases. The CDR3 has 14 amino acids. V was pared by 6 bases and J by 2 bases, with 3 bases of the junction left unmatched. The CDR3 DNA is TGTGCCAGCAGGAGCGGGAGGCACACAGATACGCAGTATTTT. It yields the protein CASRSGRHTDTQYF.

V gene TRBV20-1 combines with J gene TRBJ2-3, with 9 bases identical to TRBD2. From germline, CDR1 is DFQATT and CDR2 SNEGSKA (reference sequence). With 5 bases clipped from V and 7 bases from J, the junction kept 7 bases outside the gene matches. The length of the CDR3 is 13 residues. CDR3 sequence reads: CSAPVAGANTQYF. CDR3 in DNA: TGCAGTGCTCCTGTAGCGGGAGCGAATACGCAGTATTTT.

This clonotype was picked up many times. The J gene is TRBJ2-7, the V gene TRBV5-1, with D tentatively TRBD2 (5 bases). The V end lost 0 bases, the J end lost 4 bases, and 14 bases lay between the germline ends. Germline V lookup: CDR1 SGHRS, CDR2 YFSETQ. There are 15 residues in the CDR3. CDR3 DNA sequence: TGCGCCAGCAGCTTGGGAGGAGGCCTGGCGTACGAGCAGTACTTC. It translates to CASSLGGGLAYEQYF.

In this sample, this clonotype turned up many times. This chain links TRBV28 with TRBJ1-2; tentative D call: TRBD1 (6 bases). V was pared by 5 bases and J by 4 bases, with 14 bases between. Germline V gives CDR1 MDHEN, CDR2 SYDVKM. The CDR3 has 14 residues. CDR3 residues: CASSRGGGIYGYTF. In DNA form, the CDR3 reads TGTGCCAGCAGTAGAGGGGGGGGAATCTATGGCTACACCTTC.

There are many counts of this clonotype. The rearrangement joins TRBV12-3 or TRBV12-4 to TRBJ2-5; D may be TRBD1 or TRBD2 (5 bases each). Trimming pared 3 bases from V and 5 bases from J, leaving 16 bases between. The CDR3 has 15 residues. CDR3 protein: CASSFGTGNWETQYF. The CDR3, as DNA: TGTGCCAGCAGTTTTGGGACGGGGAATTGGGAGACCCAGTACTTC.

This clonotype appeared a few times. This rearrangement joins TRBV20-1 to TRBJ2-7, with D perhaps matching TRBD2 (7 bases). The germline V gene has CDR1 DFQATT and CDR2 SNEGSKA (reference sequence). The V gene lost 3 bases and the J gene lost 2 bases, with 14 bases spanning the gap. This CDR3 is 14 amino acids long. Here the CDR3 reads CSAREGGPAYEQYF. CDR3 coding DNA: TGCAGTGCTAGGGAGGGGGGGCCCGCCTACGAGCAGTACTTC.

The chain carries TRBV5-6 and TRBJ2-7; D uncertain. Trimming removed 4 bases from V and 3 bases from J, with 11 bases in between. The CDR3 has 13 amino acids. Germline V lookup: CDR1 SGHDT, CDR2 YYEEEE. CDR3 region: CASSPGPLYEQYF. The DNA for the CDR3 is TGTGCCAGCAGCCCCGGGCCGCTCTACGAGCAGTACTTC. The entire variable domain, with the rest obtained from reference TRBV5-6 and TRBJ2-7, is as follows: DAGVTQSPTHLIKTRGQQVTLRCSPKSGHDTVSWYQQALGQGPQFIFQYYEEEERQRGNFPDRFSGHQFPNYSSELNVNALLLGDSALYLCASSPGPLYEQYFGPGTRLTVT.

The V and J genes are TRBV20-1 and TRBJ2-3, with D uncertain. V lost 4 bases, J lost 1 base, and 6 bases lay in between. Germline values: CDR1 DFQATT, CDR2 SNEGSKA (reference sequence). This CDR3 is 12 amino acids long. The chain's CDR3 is CSAIHRTDTQYF. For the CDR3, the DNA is TGCAGTGCTATTCACCGCACAGATACGCAGTATTTT.

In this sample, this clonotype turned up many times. CDR3 coding DNA: TGTGCCAGCAGTAAGGGTCAGGGAAGGGGCACTGAAGCTTTCTTT. It encodes CASSKGQGRGTEAFF. The chain links TRBV12-3 or TRBV12-4 to TRBJ1-1, with a tentative D call TRBD1 (5 bases). V was clipped by 5 bases and J by 4 bases, with 17 bases between them. This CDR3 has 15 residues.

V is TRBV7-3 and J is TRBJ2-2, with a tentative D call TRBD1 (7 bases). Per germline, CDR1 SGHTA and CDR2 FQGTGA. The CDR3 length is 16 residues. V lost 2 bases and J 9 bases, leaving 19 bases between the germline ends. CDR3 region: CASSLSRSGGQRELFF. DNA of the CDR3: TGTGCCAGCAGCTTATCCAGATCCGGGGGACAGCGGGAGCTGTTTTTT.

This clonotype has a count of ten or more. In DNA form, the CDR3 reads TGTGCCAGCAGTTTCATGTCACGGGGAAATTCACCCCTCCACTTT. Its protein product is CASSFMSRGNSPLHF. This chain connects TRBV27 to TRBJ1-6, with D unresolved. The CDR3 covers 15 residues. Germline V gene sequence: CDR1 MNHEY, CDR2 SMNVEV (reference sequence). The V and J ends lost 3 bases and 7 bases respectively, with 13 bases between them.

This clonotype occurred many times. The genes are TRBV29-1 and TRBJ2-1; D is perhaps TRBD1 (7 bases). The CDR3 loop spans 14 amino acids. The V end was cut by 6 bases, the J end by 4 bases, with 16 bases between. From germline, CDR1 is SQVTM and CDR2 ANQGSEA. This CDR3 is CSVPIAGQYNEQFF. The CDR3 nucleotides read TGCAGCGTACCTATCGCGGGACAGTACAATGAGCAGTTCTTC.

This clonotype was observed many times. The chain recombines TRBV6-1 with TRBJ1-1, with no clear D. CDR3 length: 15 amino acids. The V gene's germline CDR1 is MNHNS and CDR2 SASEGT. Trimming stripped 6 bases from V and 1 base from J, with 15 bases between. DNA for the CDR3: TGTGCCAGCAGCCCTCCTCACTCCTGGAACACTGAAGCTTTCTTT. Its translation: CASSPPHSWNTEAFF.

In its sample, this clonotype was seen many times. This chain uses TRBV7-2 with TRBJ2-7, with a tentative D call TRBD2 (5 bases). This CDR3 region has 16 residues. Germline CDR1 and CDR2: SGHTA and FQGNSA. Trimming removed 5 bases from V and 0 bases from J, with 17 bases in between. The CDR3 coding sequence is TGTGCCAGCAGCCCTAACCTAGCTCGCACCTCCTACGAGCAGTACTTC. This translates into CASSPNLARTSYEQYF.

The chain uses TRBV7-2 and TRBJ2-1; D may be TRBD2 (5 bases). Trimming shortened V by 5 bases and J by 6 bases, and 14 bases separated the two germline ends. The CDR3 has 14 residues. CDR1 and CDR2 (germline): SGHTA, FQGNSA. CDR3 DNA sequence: TGTGCCAGCAGCCCTAGCCCACGGACCAATGAGCAGTTCTTC. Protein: CASSPSPRTNEQFF.

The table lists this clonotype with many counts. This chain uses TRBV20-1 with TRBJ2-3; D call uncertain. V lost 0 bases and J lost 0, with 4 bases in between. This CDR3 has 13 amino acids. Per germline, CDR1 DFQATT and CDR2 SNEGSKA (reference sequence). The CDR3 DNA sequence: TGCAGTGCTAGAGAGTCTAGCACAGATACGCAGTATTTT. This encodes CSARESSTDTQYF.

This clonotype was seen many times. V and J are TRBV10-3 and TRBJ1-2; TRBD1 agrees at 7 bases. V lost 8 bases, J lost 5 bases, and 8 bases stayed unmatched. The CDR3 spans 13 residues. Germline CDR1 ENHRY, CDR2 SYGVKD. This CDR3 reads CAIAPGTAYGYTF. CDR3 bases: TGTGCCATCGCTCCAGGGACAGCGTATGGCTACACCTTC.

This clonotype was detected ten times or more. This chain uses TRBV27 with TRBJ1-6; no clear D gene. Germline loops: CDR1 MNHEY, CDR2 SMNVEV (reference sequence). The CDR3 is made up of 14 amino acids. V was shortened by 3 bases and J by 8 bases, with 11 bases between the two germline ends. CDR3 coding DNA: TGTGCCAGCAGTTTTCTCGGCTCCGATTCACCCCTCCACTTT. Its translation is CASSFLGSDSPLHF.

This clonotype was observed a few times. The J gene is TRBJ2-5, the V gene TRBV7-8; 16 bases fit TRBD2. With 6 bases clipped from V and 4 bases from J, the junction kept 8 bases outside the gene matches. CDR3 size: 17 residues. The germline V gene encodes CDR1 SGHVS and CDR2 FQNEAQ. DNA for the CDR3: TGTGCCAGCAGGGGACTAGCGGGAGGGCTAGGGGGAGAGACCCAGTACTTC. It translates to CASRGLAGGLGGETQYF.

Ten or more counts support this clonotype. CDR3 DNA sequence: TGCAGTGCTAGAGATGACGAAACGCAGTATTTT. Its translation: CSARDDETQYF. This sequence joins TRBV20-1 and TRBJ2-3, with D hard to call. Germline V gene sequence: CDR1 DFQATT, CDR2 SNEGSKA (reference sequence). V shed 0 bases and J shed 9 bases, with 7 bases lying between them. This CDR3 is built from 11 residues.

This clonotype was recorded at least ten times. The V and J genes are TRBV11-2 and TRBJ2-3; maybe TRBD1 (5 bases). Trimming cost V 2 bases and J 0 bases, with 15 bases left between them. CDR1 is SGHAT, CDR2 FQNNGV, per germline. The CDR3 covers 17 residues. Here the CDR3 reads CASSLRGVRTSTDTQYF. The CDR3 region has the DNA TGTGCCAGCAGCTTAAGGGGTGTCCGAACTAGCACAGATACGCAGTATTTT.